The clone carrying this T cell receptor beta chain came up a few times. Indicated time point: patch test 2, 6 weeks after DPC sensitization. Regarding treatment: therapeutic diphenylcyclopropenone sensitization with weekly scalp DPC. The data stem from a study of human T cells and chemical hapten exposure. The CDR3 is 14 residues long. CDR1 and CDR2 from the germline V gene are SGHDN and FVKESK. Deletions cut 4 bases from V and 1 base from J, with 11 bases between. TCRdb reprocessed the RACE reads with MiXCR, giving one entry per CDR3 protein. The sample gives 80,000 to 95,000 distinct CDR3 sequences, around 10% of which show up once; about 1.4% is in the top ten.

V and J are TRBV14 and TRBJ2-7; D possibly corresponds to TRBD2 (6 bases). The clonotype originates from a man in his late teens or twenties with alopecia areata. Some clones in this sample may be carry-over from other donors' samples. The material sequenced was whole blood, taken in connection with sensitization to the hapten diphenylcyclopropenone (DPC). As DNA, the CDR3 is TGTGCCAGCAGCCCATCGGGGGTATCCTACGAGCAGTACTTC. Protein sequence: CASSPSGVSYEQYF.